This T cell receptor (beta chain) was found in a study of cytomegalovirus exposure and HLA in healthy donors. Germline V gene sequence: CDR1 LNHDA, CDR2 SQIVND (reference sequence). Between the trimmed V and J ends, which lost 2 bases and 2 bases, there was a span of 7 bases. This CDR3 is 14 amino acids long. Method: immunoSEQ multiplex PCR; TCRdb's copy keeps in-frame clones and lacks some. The repertoire holds around 150,000 clones, with approximately 87% as singletons. Material: PBMCs. The TCR comes from a woman in her thirties in good health and CMV-seronegative. This chain connects TRBV19 to TRBJ1-5; no reliable D call. CDR3 protein: CASSIFVGNQPQHF. The CDR3 DNA sequence: TGTGCCAGTAGTATATTCGTGGGCAATCAGCCCCAGCATTTT.